One sample yielded the 8 T cell receptor beta chains listed below, sequenced in a study of post-analysis software for immune sequencing data. Unique molecular identifiers featured in each of the TCR beta cDNA libraries. TCRdb re-analysed the PCR reads in MiXCR, keeping a single row per CDR3 protein. The data contain around 160,000 distinct CDR3 sequences, under 40% of them singletons. The source material was blood, sampled after autologous hematopoietic stem cell transplantation. The receptors were gathered from a girl under 18 with multiple sclerosis.

This clonotype was detected only a few times. The chain couples TRBV5-1 to TRBJ2-7; a weak D match, TRBD1 (6 bases). Trimming cost V 4 bases and J 2 bases, with 13 bases left between them. The CDR3 consists of 14 residues. Germline CDR1 SGHRS, CDR2 YFSETQ. CDR3 amino acids: CASSTSTGPYEQYF. The DNA for the CDR3 is TGCGCCAGCAGCACATCGACAGGTCCCTACGAGCAGTACTTC.

A few counts support this clonotype. The chain joins TRBV20-1 to TRBJ2-3; 9 nucleotides align to TRBD2. CDR3 length equals 16 residues. V trimming: 0 bases; J trimming: 4 bases; junction bases outside the gene matches: 8. The germline V gene has CDR1 DFQATT and CDR2 SNEGSKA (reference sequence). The CDR3 sequence: CSARDLAGGLPDTQYF. CDR3 sequence (DNA): TGCAGTGCTAGAGATTTGGCGGGAGGGCTCCCAGATACGCAGTATTTT.

This chain links TRBV9 with TRBJ1-1; no definite D call. V was shortened by 0 bases and J by 3 bases, with 9 bases between the two germline ends. The CDR3 covers 14 residues. CDR1 and CDR2 (germline): SGDLS, YYNGEE. The CDR3 DNA reads as TGTGCCAGCAGCGTAGCTCAGAAGGACACTGAAGCTTTCTTT. It yields the protein CASSVAQKDTEAFF.

The rearrangement joins TRBV5-1 to TRBJ2-1, with D perhaps matching TRBD2 (6 bases). Germline V lookup: CDR1 SGHRS, CDR2 YFSETQ. CDR3 length equals 15 residues. V lost 4 bases and J 0 bases, leaving 11 bases between the germline ends. DNA of the CDR3: TGCGCCAGCAGCATCTCTAGCGTCTCCTACAATGAGCAGTTCTTC. Translation: CASSISSVSYNEQFF. Full variable domain (rest looked up from reference TRBV5-1 and TRBJ2-1): KAGVTQTPRYLIKTRGQQVTLSCSPISGHRSVSWYQQTPGQGLQFLFEYFSETQRNKGNFPGRFSGRQFSNSRSEMNVSTLELGDSALYLCASSISSVSYNEQFFGPGTRLTVL.

This clonotype was detected a few times. The chain combines TRBV29-1 with TRBJ2-3; TRBD2 agrees at 7 bases. The germline gives CDR1 SQVTM, CDR2 ANQGSEA. V trimming: 4 bases; J trimming: 9 bases; junction bases outside the gene matches: 7. The CDR3 has 12 residues. Here the CDR3 DNA reads TGCAGCGTTGGTTTCCTAGCGGAAACGCAGTATTTT. Its translation is CSVGFLAETQYF.

The V gene is TRBV20-1, the J gene TRBJ2-7; 8 bases fit TRBD2. This CDR3 region has 15 residues. Trimming took 1 base from V and 0 from J; bases not matched to a gene: 5. CDR1 is DFQATT and CDR2 is SNEGSKA in the germline V gene (reference sequence). CDR3 protein: CSARGQREPSYEQYF. The CDR3 coding sequence is TGCAGTGCTAGAGGGCAGCGGGAGCCCTCCTACGAGCAGTACTTC.

This clonotype showed up many times. V gene TRBV7-9 combines with J gene TRBJ2-7; 7 bases are a match to TRBD2. Germline CDR1 SEHNR, CDR2 FQNEAQ (reference sequence). The ends lost 4 bases at V and 2 bases at J; junction bases unmatched: 5. This CDR3 is 14 amino acids long. The CDR3 here is CASSSWTSTYEQYF. The CDR3 DNA sequence: TGTGCCAGCAGCTCATGGACTAGTACCTACGAGCAGTACTTC.

Regarding this clonotype: This clone may be a read error of a much larger clone one base away. V usage is TRBV29-1 and J usage is TRBJ2-1; 8 bases match TRBD1. The DNA end is more similar to TRBJ2-7, so the J call may be wrong. The CDR3 has 14 residues. Germline V gene data show CDR1 as SQVTM and CDR2 as ANQGSEA. CDR3 in amino acids: CSVEDRARYNEQYF. Here the CDR3 DNA reads TGCAGCGTAGAGGACAGGGCCAGATACAATGAGCAGTACTTC.